This TCR beta chain was documented in a study of regulatory T cells in long-lasting Graves disease. Trimming took off 5 bases at V and 11 bases at J, with 9 bases between the two ends. Germline-derived CDR1 and CDR2 are SGHAT and FQNNGV. The CDR3 has 10 residues. According to the study, TCR beta libraries were built with iRepertoire HTBI primers and CDR3-region Arm-PCR. Per the original data handling: Gene usage covered 62 TRBV and more than twelve TRBJ segments. TCRdb analysed the multiplex PCR reads with MiXCR anew, one entry per CDR3 protein. These V and J calls originate from TCRdb's pipeline instead of the authors' own analysis. The data show 350,000 to 500,000 distinct CDR3 sequences, around 13% seen once. Time point specified: newly diagnosed GD, antithyroid drugs for less than 3 months. RNA isolated from PBMCs was used to make the TCR library. It was American Thyroid Association guidelines that determined Graves' disease diagnosis. Those enrolled as patients came out of an endocrinology department in Xi'an, China.

This clonotype has a count of ten or more. These same data were also listed under a study on T cells in Graves' hyperthyroidism and ophthalmopathy.

This TCR derives from a woman aged 50 to 60 with Graves disease. The genes are TRBV11-2 and TRBJ1-1, with D uncertain. This specimen was peripheral blood mononuclear cells (PBMCs), taken at new diagnosis, from a patient treated with antithyroid drugs. The CDR3, as DNA: TGTGCCAGCAGCGCCAACGGGGCTTTCTTT. Residues: CASSANGAFF.